One sample yielded the 14 T cell receptor beta chains listed below, sequenced in a study of T cells after yellow fever vaccination. Each CDR3 protein is one row after TCRdb ran MiXCR on the 5' RACE reads. The table records hundreds of thousands of distinct CDR3 sequences, around 12% of them present only once. The material sequenced was PBMCs, taken on the day of the yellow fever booster vaccination. These receptor sequences come from a man aged 25-45 years who received the YFV17D yellow fever vaccine.

This clonotype was counted only a few times. This sequence joins TRBV7-3 and TRBJ2-1; 8 bases match TRBD2. After removal of 3 bases from V and 1 base from J, the junction contained 5 bases not matched to a gene. The CDR3 runs 16 residues. Germline CDR1 SGHTA, CDR2 FQGTGA. CDR3 sequence (DNA): TGTGCCAGCAGCTTCTCTCCTAGCGGGTCCTACAATGAGCAGTTCTTC. Translating gives CASSFSPSGSYNEQFF.

This clonotype was counted a few times. CDR3 coding DNA: TGTGCCAGCAGCCGATCATCTAGCGGGGGAGGTCGGGATGAGCAGTTCTTC. This encodes CASSRSSSGGGRDEQFF. The rearrangement links TRBV3-1 to TRBJ2-1; 10 positions agree with TRBD2. This CDR3 has 17 amino acids. V dropped 4 bases and J dropped 8; count of bases not matched to a gene: 14. Germline-derived CDR1 and CDR2 are LGHDT and YNNKEL (reference sequence).

The chain combines TRBV14 with TRBJ2-3; D uncertain. Trimming shortened V by 3 bases and J by 2 bases, and 3 bases separated the two germline ends. In germline, CDR1 is SGHDN, CDR2 FVKESK. The CDR3 has 12 residues. The CDR3 DNA follows: TGTGCCAGCAGCCACATCACAGATACGCAGTATTTT. Its translation is CASSHITDTQYF.

The V call is TRBV2, the J call TRBJ1-1; D is possibly TRBD1 (5 bases). The CDR3 contains 14 residues. V was cut by 5 bases and J by 0 bases, with 10 bases left in between. In germline, CDR1 is SNHLY, CDR2 FYNNEI. In nucleotides, the CDR3 is TGTGCCAGCAGTCCCCGACAGATGAACACTGAAGCTTTCTTT. Its translation: CASSPRQMNTEAFF.

The gene calls are TRBV5-6 and TRBJ2-1; TRBD2 is a possible D gene (5 bases). This CDR3 is 15 amino acids long. V was clipped by 0 bases and J by 3 bases, with 10 bases between them. CDR1 and CDR2 (germline): SGHDT, YYEEEE. CDR3: CASSLGPGDYNEQFF. CDR3 coding DNA: TGTGCCAGCAGCTTGGGTCCCGGGGACTACAATGAGCAGTTCTTC.

J is TRBJ2-2 and V is TRBV5-1; 11 bases agree with TRBD1. Trimming at V came to 5 bases and at J to 6 bases, leaving 6 bases not matched to a gene. Germline CDR1 reads SGHRS; CDR2 reads YFSETQ. This CDR3 region has 15 residues. The CDR3 DNA is TGCGCCAGCAGACCCGAGGGACAGGGGGCCGGGGAGCTGTTTTTT. This codes for CASRPEGQGAGELFF. Looking up the rest from reference TRBV5-1 and TRBJ2-2 gives the full variable domain: KAGVTQTPRYLIKTRGQQVTLSCSPISGHRSVSWYQQTPGQGLQFLFEYFSETQRNKGNFPGRFSGRQFSNSRSEMNVSTLELGDSALYLCASRPEGQGAGELFFGEGSRLTVL.

This clonotype showed up just a few times. The rearrangement joins TRBV29-1 to TRBJ1-2; D not resolved. This CDR3 contains 13 residues. Germline loops: CDR1 SQVTM, CDR2 ANQGSEA. Deletions cut 3 bases from V and 5 bases from J, with 13 bases between. The CDR3 spells CSVEGIRSYGYTF. The CDR3 DNA reads TGCAGCGTTGAGGGCATAAGGAGTTATGGCTACACCTTC.

For the CDR3, the DNA is TGTGCCAGCAGCCGAGGGACTAGCGGGCCGACCCAAGAGACCCAGTACTTC. It yields the protein CASSRGTSGPTQETQYF. The chain is built from TRBV5-4 and TRBJ2-5, with 12 bases lining up with TRBD2. The V and J ends lost 4 bases and 1 base, in that order; junction bases with no gene match: 8. The length of the CDR3 is 17 residues. From germline, CDR1 is SGHNT and CDR2 YYREEE (reference sequence).

In this sample, this clonotype turned up a few times. This sequence joins TRBV4-2 and TRBJ2-2, with 10 bases lining up with TRBD1. CDR3 length: 17 residues. From germline, CDR1 is LGHNA and CDR2 YNFKEQ. The V segment lost 5 bases and the J segment 7 bases; nucleotides outside the gene matches: 13. The CDR3 reads CASSSLGGTGVGGELFF. DNA for the CDR3: TGTGCCAGCAGCTCACTAGGCGGGACAGGGGTTGGCGGGGAGCTGTTTTTT.

This sequence joins TRBV6-1 and TRBJ2-1; D might be TRBD2 (6 bases). Germline CDR1 MNHNS, CDR2 SASEGT. Trimming took 6 bases from V and 3 from J, leaving 9 bases between them. The CDR3 is 13 amino acids. CDR3 DNA sequence: TGTGCCAGCAGCCGGGAGTTCTACAATGAGCAGTTCTTC. Amino acid sequence: CASSREFYNEQFF.

This clonotype has just a few counts. The chain is built from TRBV12-3 or TRBV12-4 and TRBJ2-1; 8 bases line up with TRBD1. The V segment lost 3 bases and the J segment 6 bases; nucleotides outside the gene matches: 7. The CDR3 spans 15 residues. As DNA, the CDR3 is TGTGCCAGCAGTTTTCGGACAGGGTATAGCAATGAGCAGTTCTTC. This codes for CASSFRTGYSNEQFF.

This clonotype was found a few times. The chain employs TRBV7-9 and TRBJ2-2; D is unresolved. Trimming removed 5 bases at V and 3 bases at J, with 13 bases between. The CDR3 extends over 15 amino acids. The germline CDR1 and CDR2 sequences are SEHNR and FQNEAQ (reference sequence). The CDR3 reads CASSPVNTDTGELFF. The CDR3 bases are TGTGCCAGCAGCCCAGTTAACACCGACACCGGGGAGCTGTTTTTT.

The chain couples TRBV6-1 to TRBJ2-7, with 9 bases matching TRBD1. Germline values: CDR1 MNHNS, CDR2 SASEGT. The CDR3 is 15 residues long. Trimming removed 6 bases from V and 0 bases from J; junction bases left unmatched: 6. The CDR3 region is CASSRDRESSYEQYF. The CDR3 DNA sequence: TGTGCCAGCAGCCGGGACAGGGAGAGCTCCTACGAGCAGTACTTC.

This clonotype was seen only a few times. V is TRBV7-2 and J is TRBJ2-1; D remains unclear. V lost 4 bases, J lost 8 bases, and 6 bases lay in between. Germline CDR1 reads SGHTA; CDR2 reads FQGNSA. CDR3 length equals 11 residues. DNA for the CDR3: TGTGCCAGCAGCTGGGGTTATGAGCAGTTCTTC. Translated: CASSWGYEQFF.